This TCR beta chain was observed in a study of cytomegalovirus exposure and HLA in healthy donors. Germline V gene sequence: CDR1 MNHEY, CDR2 SMNVEV (reference sequence). The CDR3 has 13 amino acids. Trimming shortened V by 6 bases and J by 8 bases, and 14 bases separated the two germline ends. Only one count was recorded for this clone. The PCR made use of 60 Vbeta and 13 Jbeta primers. TCRdb's copy holds only in-frame clones and misses some; the assay was immunoSEQ multiplex PCR. The table lists roughly 68,000 clones, roughly 80% of them singletons, with 5% in the top ten. The source material was PBMCs. This receptor was taken from a male donor in good health and CMV-seropositive. The chain recombines TRBV27 with TRBJ2-1, with no clear D. This CDR3 reads CASSFQARYEQFF. For the CDR3, the DNA is TGTGCCAGCAGCTTCCAGGCGCGTTATGAGCAGTTCTTC.